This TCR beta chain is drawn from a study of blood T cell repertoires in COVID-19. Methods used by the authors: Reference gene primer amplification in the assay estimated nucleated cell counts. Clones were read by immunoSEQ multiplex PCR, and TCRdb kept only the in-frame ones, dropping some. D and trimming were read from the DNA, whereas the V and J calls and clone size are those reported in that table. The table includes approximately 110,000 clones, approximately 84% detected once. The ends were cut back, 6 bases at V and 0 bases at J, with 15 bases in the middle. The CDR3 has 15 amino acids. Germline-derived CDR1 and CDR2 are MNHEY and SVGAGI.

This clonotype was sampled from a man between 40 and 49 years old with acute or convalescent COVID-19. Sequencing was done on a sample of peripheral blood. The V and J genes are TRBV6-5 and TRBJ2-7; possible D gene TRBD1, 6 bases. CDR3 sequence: CASRQTGVSSYEQYF. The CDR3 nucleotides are TGTGCCAGCAGACAGACAGGTGTGAGCTCCTACGAGCAGTACTTC.